The 23 T cell receptor beta chains listed next were all sequenced from one sample in a study of shared clonotypes between healthy human individuals. The method was immunoSEQ multiplex PCR; TCRdb's version includes in-frame clones alone and lacks a portion of them. This sample has some 1.5 million clones, with roughly 95% found just once. What was sequenced was naive CD4+ T cells sorted from blood. The subset denotes: CD45RA+ positively selected. Every receptor here comes from a man under 40 in good health.

V usage is TRBV5-4 and J usage is TRBJ2-1, with D possibly TRBD2 on 6 matching bases. Looked up from germline, CDR1 is SGHNT and CDR2 is YYREEE (reference sequence). V was pared by 1 base and J by 6 bases, with 14 bases between. This CDR3 has 15 residues. For the CDR3, the DNA is TGTGCCAGCAGCTTGACCAGGCAGGGAGGCAATGAGCAGTTCTTC. It codes for CASSLTRQGGNEQFF.

CDR3 loop: CASSFISGAYEQYF. Written as DNA, the CDR3 is TGCGCCAGCAGCTTTATTTCCGGAGCCTACGAGCAGTACTTC. The chain couples TRBV5-1 to TRBJ2-7; no firm D call. V dropped 2 bases and J dropped 2 bases, with 11 bases sitting between them. This CDR3 comprises 14 residues. Germline V lookup: CDR1 SGHRS, CDR2 YFSETQ.

As regards this clone: Other DNA sequences in the sample encode the same CDR3. The CDR3 DNA is TGTGCCAGCTCACCACTAGGGGCTGGACAAGAGACCCAGTACTTC. As protein: CASSPLGAGQETQYF. The chain carries TRBV18 and TRBJ2-5, with D possibly TRBD1 on 5 matching bases. The V and J ends lost 1 base and 2 bases respectively, with 11 bases between them. The V gene's germline CDR1 is KGHSH and CDR2 LQKENI. The CDR3 is 15 amino acids. Filled out from reference TRBV18 and TRBJ2-5, the complete variable domain reads NAGVMQNPRHLVRRRGQEARLRCSPMKGHSHVYWYRQLPEEGLKFMVYLQKENIIDESGMPKERFSAEFPKEGPSILRIQQVVRGDSAAYFCASSPLGAGQETQYFGPGTRLLVL.

This chain uses TRBV14 with TRBJ2-1; D unclear. With 1 base removed from V and 0 bases from J, the gap between germline ends came to 13 bases. The CDR3 spans 17 residues. Germline values: CDR1 SGHDN, CDR2 FVKESK. CDR3: CASSQAFRGSSYNEQFF. The CDR3 DNA reads TGTGCCAGCAGCCAAGCCTTCCGCGGATCCTCCTACAATGAGCAGTTCTTC.

The V and J genes are TRBV6-5 and TRBJ1-1, with 9 bases matching TRBD1. Germline V gene lookup returns CDR1 MNHEY and CDR2 SVGAGI. This CDR3 has 13 amino acids. J gave up 9 bases and V 5 bases, and 7 bases lay outside the gene matches. In nucleotides, the CDR3 is TGTGCCAGCAGTCCTCCGGGACAGGGAAAAGCTTTCTTT. It yields the protein CASSPPGQGKAFF.

The chain combines TRBV9 with TRBJ2-6; 7 bases map to TRBD2. CDR3 length equals 16 residues. From germline, CDR1 is SGDLS and CDR2 YYNGEE. J was trimmed by 3 bases and V by 2 bases; bases with no gene match: 5. CDR3 in amino acids: CASSVGGLSGANVLTF. In DNA form, the CDR3 reads TGTGCCAGCAGCGTCGGGGGGTTGAGTGGGGCCAACGTCCTGACTTTC.

This rearrangement joins TRBV19 to TRBJ1-2; a possible D gene is TRBD1 (5 bases). Germline loops: CDR1 LNHDA, CDR2 SQIVND (reference sequence). V gave up 3 bases and J gave up 0 bases, with 11 bases separating them. The CDR3 has 15 residues. This CDR3 is CASSITGLPNYGYTF. As DNA, the CDR3 is TGTGCCAGTAGTATTACAGGCCTACCTAACTATGGCTACACCTTC.

The chain uses TRBV29-1 and TRBJ2-7; 8 bases line up with TRBD2. The V gene end was trimmed by 5 bases and the J gene end by 2 bases; junction bases not matched to a gene: 23. The CDR3 is 19 residues long. Looked up from germline, CDR1 is SQVTM and CDR2 is ANQGSEA. CDR3 residues: CSVSTSGRLIDDSAYEQYF. As DNA, the CDR3 is TGCAGCGTTAGCACTAGCGGTCGCCTGATAGATGATTCCGCCTACGAGCAGTACTTC.

On this clone: Within the sample, other DNA sequences also encode this same CDR3. The chain carries TRBV5-1 and TRBJ2-3; D possibly corresponds to TRBD2 (6 bases). Germline CDR1 and CDR2: SGHRS and YFSETQ. This CDR3 has 15 residues. Deletions cut 3 bases from V and 4 bases from J, with 15 bases between. The CDR3, as DNA: TGCGCCAGCAGCTCCGGGACTTCTGGACCAGATACGCAGTATTTT. It yields the protein CASSSGTSGPDTQYF.

The chain recombines TRBV20-1 with TRBJ1-4; no definite D call. V lost 5 bases to trimming and J lost 7 bases, with 8 bases between them. The CDR3 consists of 11 residues. CDR1 and CDR2 from the germline V gene are DFQATT and SNEGSKA (reference sequence). For the CDR3, the DNA is TGCAGTGCTTACCGGCCTGAAAAACTGTTTTTT. It codes for CSAYRPEKLFF.

V is TRBV4-1 and J is TRBJ2-3; D unresolved. Trimming shortened V by 3 bases and J by 4 bases, and 8 bases separated the two germline ends. Germline CDR1 reads MGHRA; CDR2 reads YSYEKL. The CDR3 sequence is 13 residues long. Here the CDR3 reads CASSHYLSDTQYF. The CDR3 DNA sequence: TGCGCCAGCAGCCACTATTTATCAGATACGCAGTATTTT.

J is TRBJ2-3 and V is TRBV2, with 11 positions matching TRBD2. CDR3 length equals 13 residues. V trimming: 7 bases; J trimming: 4 bases; junction bases outside the gene matches: 1. In germline, CDR1 is SNHLY, CDR2 FYNNEI. This chain's CDR3 is CASTGLAADTQYF. The DNA for the CDR3 is TGTGCCAGCACGGGACTAGCGGCAGATACGCAGTATTTT.

The V call is TRBV27, the J call TRBJ2-1; D call uncertain. Germline V gives CDR1 MNHEY, CDR2 SMNVEV (reference sequence). The CDR3 has 13 residues. Trimming pared 2 bases from V and 4 bases from J, leaving 6 bases between. The CDR3 DNA reads as TGTGCCAGCAGTTTACGTTTTTACAATGAGCAGTTCTTC. Residues: CASSLRFYNEQFF.

The chain has TRBV11-3 and TRBJ2-3; no clear D gene. Trimming cost V 5 bases and J 0 bases, with 9 bases left between them. CDR3 size: 14 residues. CDR1 is SGHNT and CDR2 is YENEEA in the germline V gene. The CDR3 DNA sequence: TGTGCCAGCAGCGCGCGGCTTAGCACAGATACGCAGTATTTT. Amino acids: CASSARLSTDTQYF. The variable domain in full, with the rest retrieved from reference TRBV11-3 and TRBJ2-3, is EAGVVQSPRYKIIEKKQPVAFWCNPISGHNTLYWYLQNLGQGPELLIRYENEEAVDDSQLPKDRFSAERLKGVDSTLKIQPAELGDSAVYLCASSARLSTDTQYFGPGTRLTVL.

The rearrangement links TRBV2 to TRBJ1-4; a possible D gene is TRBD1 (5 bases). Germline loops: CDR1 SNHLY, CDR2 FYNNEI. CDR3 length equals 15 residues. Trimming took 6 bases from V and 3 from J, leaving 14 bases between them. The CDR3 spells CASRDSGGANEKLFF. The CDR3 nucleotides are TGTGCCAGCAGAGACAGCGGGGGTGCTAATGAAAAACTGTTTTTT.

The J gene is TRBJ2-7, the V gene TRBV28; no reliable D call. The germline CDR1 and CDR2 sequences are MDHEN and SYDVKM. The V gene lost 11 bases and the J gene lost 6 bases, with 20 bases spanning the gap. This CDR3 region has 13 residues. Written as DNA, the CDR3 is TGTGCCTGCGCTAGGAGTCCTCGTTCCGAGCAGTACTTC. This sequence encodes CACARSPRSEQYF.

The chain recombines TRBV6-5 with TRBJ2-1, with TRBD2 as a possible D gene (6 bases). Between the trimmed V and J ends, which lost 5 bases and 7 bases, there was a span of 12 bases. The germline CDR1 and CDR2 sequences are MNHEY and SVGAGI. The CDR3 contains 13 residues. The CDR3 sequence: CASSTRGHNEQFF. CDR3 DNA sequence: TGTGCCAGCAGTACGCGGGGCCATAATGAGCAGTTCTTC.

V usage is TRBV15 and J usage is TRBJ2-1; D is uncertain. V lost 0 bases, J lost 6 bases, and 6 bases lay in between. CDR1 and CDR2 (germline): LNHNV, YYDKDF (reference sequence). This CDR3 is 13 amino acids long. DNA of the CDR3: TGTGCCACCAGCAGAGATGGGGTCAATGAGCAGTTCTTC. This translates into CATSRDGVNEQFF.

This rearrangement joins TRBV18 to TRBJ1-2; 7 bases match TRBD1. From germline, CDR1 is KGHSH and CDR2 LQKENI. The V gene end was trimmed by 6 bases and the J gene end by 0 bases; junction bases not matched to a gene: 10. The CDR3 runs 16 residues. CDR3 in DNA: TGTGCCAGCTCCCGCGGGACAGCGGACTCTAACTATGGCTACACCTTC. It translates to CASSRGTADSNYGYTF.

V is TRBV21-1 and J is TRBJ2-1; TRBD2 was called by the table and not checked on the DNA. TRBV21-1 is reported as a pseudogene. This CDR3 has 12 amino acids. The CDR3 DNA reads TGTGCCAGCAGCAAACGTCCCAATGAGCAGTTCTTC. It is translated as CASSKRPNEQFF.

This rearrangement joins TRBV9 to TRBJ1-1, with TRBD1 matching 9 bases. J was trimmed by 2 bases and V by 4 bases; bases with no gene match: 12. CDR3 length: 17 amino acids. Germline V gene lookup returns CDR1 SGDLS and CDR2 YYNGEE. CDR3 in amino acids: CASSIRGDRVGNTEAFF. The CDR3 nucleotides read TGTGCCAGCAGCATCCGGGGGGACAGGGTTGGTAACACTGAAGCTTTCTTT.

The chain has TRBV7-9 and TRBJ2-5; D possibly corresponds to TRBD2 (5 bases). The CDR3 has 14 residues. Germline CDR1 reads SEHNR; CDR2 reads FQNEAQ (reference sequence). Trimming pared 5 bases from V and 0 bases from J, leaving 10 bases between. CDR3 amino acids: CASSPRGYQETQYF. The DNA for the CDR3 is TGTGCCAGCAGCCCCCGGGGTTACCAAGAGACCCAGTACTTC.

With regard to this clone: Other DNA sequences within the sample encode an identical CDR3. The chain combines TRBV18 with TRBJ2-5, with D tentatively TRBD2 (6 bases). Trimming pared 3 bases from V and 5 bases from J, leaving 10 bases between. CDR3 length: 13 residues. Germline assignment: CDR1 KGHSH and CDR2 LQKENI. The CDR3 reads CASSPPEGETQYF. In DNA form, the CDR3 reads TGTGCCAGCTCACCTCCGGAGGGGGAGACCCAGTACTTC.